The 3 T cell receptor beta chains in this list originate from one sample, sequenced in a study of blood T cell repertoires in COVID-19. Measured with immunoSEQ multiplex PCR; TCRdb has only the in-frame clones, and not every one. Of about 74,000 clones in the sample, about nine tenths were seen once. The sample comprised peripheral blood. The receptor set was obtained from a woman of 80 years or more with active or convalescent COVID-19.

The chain joins TRBV11-2 to TRBJ2-1; a weak D match, TRBD2 (6 bases). Trimming took 0 bases from V and 10 from J, leaving 13 bases between them. Germline lookup yields CDR1 SGHAT and CDR2 FQNNGV. The CDR3 totals 14 residues. The CDR3 bases are TGTGCCAGCAGCTTAGATCAAGGAGGGTTGGAGCAGTTCTTC. Translation: CASSLDQGGLEQFF.

The V and J genes are TRBV9 and TRBJ2-2, with 13 bases identical to TRBD2. V shed 1 base and J 3 bases; nucleotides not matched to a gene: 9. Per germline, CDR1 SGDLS and CDR2 YYNGEE. The CDR3 length is 19 residues. The CDR3 spells CASSVSLAGGPVYTGELFF. Here the CDR3 DNA reads TGTGCCAGCAGCGTATCACTAGCGGGGGGGCCTGTTTACACCGGGGAGCTGTTTTTT.

CDR3: CASSSTRQGNLPGETQYF. In nucleotides, the CDR3 is TGTGCCAGCAGCTCCACCAGACAGGGAAATTTACCAGGAGAGACCCAGTACTTC. The chain is built from TRBV7-9 and TRBJ2-5, with 7 nucleotides matching TRBD1. Germline V gene sequence: CDR1 SEHNR, CDR2 FQNEAQ (reference sequence). Unmatched junction bases numbered 18, after V lost 4 bases and J lost 4 bases. The CDR3 sequence is 18 residues long.